The 31 T cell receptor beta chains below all came from one sample that was sequenced in a study of cytomegalovirus exposure and HLA in healthy donors. The PCR was carried out with 60 Vbeta primers and 13 Jbeta primers. Some clones are missing from TCRdb's copy, which holds only in-frame ones; the method was immunoSEQ multiplex PCR. This sample contains around 100,000 clones. The sequenced material came from PBMCs. These TCRs come from a man in his forties or fifties in good health and CMV-seronegative.

The V call is TRBV7-2, the J call TRBJ2-1; D unresolved. CDR3 length: 15 residues. In germline, CDR1 is SGHTA, CDR2 FQGNSA. Trimming took off 2 bases at V and 5 bases at J, with 13 bases between the two ends. The CDR3 DNA reads TGTGCCAGCAGCTTAATGCTCAGGATTGACAATGAGCAGTTCTTC. It is translated as CASSLMLRIDNEQFF.

The chain has TRBV6-5 and TRBJ2-7; D might be TRBD1 (5 bases). The germline V and J ends were trimmed by 0 bases and 3 bases, with 9 bases remaining between them. This CDR3 is built from 14 residues. Germline-derived CDR1 and CDR2 are MNHEY and SVGAGI. The CDR3 reads CASSYSTAGYEQYF. The CDR3 DNA sequence: TGTGCCAGCAGTTACTCGACAGCCGGCTACGAGCAGTACTTC.

The chain links TRBV11-2 to TRBJ2-5; perhaps TRBD1 as D (5 bases). Germline CDR1 reads SGHAT; CDR2 reads FQNNGV. V lost 2 bases and J lost 5, with 21 bases in between. The CDR3 totals 17 residues. The DNA of the CDR3 is TGTGCCAGCAGCTTACGTATCCGGGCAGGGCCTGGGGAGACCCAGTACTTC. Its protein is CASSLRIRAGPGETQYF.

This chain connects TRBV7-9 to TRBJ1-4; 7 nucleotides agree with TRBD1. This CDR3 comprises 13 residues. The V segment lost 0 bases and the J segment 8 bases; nucleotides outside the gene matches: 0. The germline CDR1 and CDR2 sequences are SEHNR and FQNEAQ (reference sequence). CDR3 DNA sequence: TGTGCCAGCAGCTTAGCGGACAGGGAAAAACTGTTTTTT. Protein sequence: CASSLADREKLFF.

The chain recombines TRBV5-1 with TRBJ1-1; 7 nucleotides line up with TRBD1. Unmatched junction bases numbered 16, after V lost 0 bases and J lost 5 bases. The CDR3 covers 18 residues. Germline V gives CDR1 SGHRS, CDR2 YFSETQ. CDR3 amino acids: CASSLAGSNRGLVTEAFF. CDR3 bases: TGCGCCAGCAGCTTGGCGGGTAGTAACAGGGGCTTGGTTACTGAAGCTTTCTTT.

The V and J genes are TRBV11-3 and TRBJ2-5, with 7 bases aligning to TRBD1. V dropped 5 bases and J dropped 0; count of bases not matched to a gene: 9. CDR3 length: 16 residues. Germline assignment: CDR1 SGHNT and CDR2 YENEEA. The chain's CDR3 is CASSVNRGRNQETQYF. The CDR3 DNA reads TGTGCCAGCAGCGTGAACAGGGGACGTAACCAAGAGACCCAGTACTTC.

The rearrangement joins TRBV18 to TRBJ1-1; tentatively, D is TRBD1 (6 bases). CDR3 length: 13 residues. Per the germline V gene, CDR1 is KGHSH and CDR2 is LQKENI. Trimming shortened V by 4 bases and J by 6 bases, and 12 bases separated the two germline ends. CDR3 nucleotides: TGTGCCAGCTCACAGCAGGGGAGGGCTGAAGCTTTCTTT. Translated: CASSQQGRAEAFF.

This chain connects TRBV5-1 to TRBJ1-5; D gene ambiguous. Trimming stripped 4 bases from V and 0 bases from J, with 14 bases between. In germline, CDR1 is SGHRS, CDR2 YFSETQ. This CDR3 region has 16 residues. In DNA form, the CDR3 reads TGCGCCAGCAGCCCCGGGGTAGGGAGTAGCAATCAGCCCCAGCATTTT. Its protein product is CASSPGVGSSNQPQHF.

This chain joins TRBV7-2 and TRBJ2-7; TRBD2 matches 7 bases. This CDR3 region has 15 residues. The germline gives CDR1 SGHTA, CDR2 FQGNSA. The J segment lost 2 bases and the V segment lost 1 base, leaving 5 bases of the junction unmatched. CDR3 sequence (DNA): TGTGCCAGCAGCTTAGGACGGGAGGCCGCCTACGAGCAGTACTTC. Amino acid sequence: CASSLGREAAYEQYF.

V and J are TRBV2 and TRBJ1-1, with 7 bases lining up with TRBD1. The CDR3 consists of 15 residues. CDR1 is SNHLY and CDR2 is FYNNEI in the germline V gene. V trimming: 6 bases; J trimming: 0 bases; junction bases outside the gene matches: 7. The CDR3, as DNA: TGTGCCAGCAGCTGGTCGGGACAGATGAACACTGAAGCTTTCTTT. The encoded protein is CASSWSGQMNTEAFF.

The rearrangement joins TRBV10-2 to TRBJ1-1; tentative D call: TRBD1 (6 bases). CDR1 is WSHSY and CDR2 is SAAADI in the germline V gene. The CDR3 sequence is 15 residues long. Between the trimmed V and J ends, which lost 4 bases and 6 bases, there was a span of 18 bases. The CDR3 loop reads CASSGLGGLISEAFF. As DNA, the CDR3 is TGCGCCAGCAGTGGATTGGGGGGGCTTATATCTGAAGCTTTCTTT.

The V call is TRBV9, the J call TRBJ2-1; D may be TRBD2 (5 bases). This CDR3 is built from 13 residues. With 2 bases removed from V and 4 bases from J, the gap between germline ends came to 7 bases. Per germline, CDR1 SGDLS and CDR2 YYNGEE. The chain's CDR3 is CASSVSGYNEQFF. The CDR3 nucleotides are TGTGCCAGCAGCGTTTCGGGGTACAATGAGCAGTTCTTC.

The chain carries TRBV10-3 and TRBJ2-3; D uncertain. The germline V gene encodes CDR1 ENHRY and CDR2 SYGVKD. Trimming pared 3 bases from V and 4 bases from J, leaving 20 bases between. This CDR3 spans 17 amino acids. The CDR3 loop is CAISDLQTTTSADTQYF. CDR3 sequence (DNA): TGTGCCATCAGTGACCTACAGACAACAACCTCGGCAGATACGCAGTATTTT.

The V and J genes are TRBV30 and TRBJ2-1, with 8 bases identical to TRBD2. V lost 2 bases to trimming and J lost 9 bases; unmatched junction nucleotides: 6. The CDR3 consists of 13 residues. From germline, CDR1 is GTSNPN and CDR2 SVGIG (reference sequence). The CDR3 loop is CAWSLAGRIEQFF. CDR3 DNA: TGTGCCTGGAGTCTAGCGGGCCGCATTGAGCAGTTCTTC. Looking up the rest from reference TRBV30 and TRBJ2-1 gives the full variable domain: SQTIHQWPATLVQPVGSPLSLECTVEGTSNPNLYWYRQAAGRGLQLLFYSVGIGQISSEVPQNLSASRPQDRQFILSSKKLLLSDSGFYLCAWSLAGRIEQFFGPGTRLTVL.

This chain connects TRBV30 to TRBJ1-2; a weak D match, TRBD1 (5 bases). V was cut by 2 bases and J by 8 bases, with 9 bases left in between. The CDR3 length is 11 residues. From germline, CDR1 is GTSNPN and CDR2 SVGIG (reference sequence). The CDR3 nucleotides read TGTGCCTGGAGTCCAGGGAAGGGCTACACCTTC. Protein product: CAWSPGKGYTF.

The chain employs TRBV7-9 and TRBJ2-5, with TRBD2 matching 8 bases. CDR3 length: 16 residues. The ends lost 1 base at V and 5 bases at J; junction bases unmatched: 9. Germline V gives CDR1 SEHNR, CDR2 FQNEAQ (reference sequence). CDR3 protein: CASSLGAGAPQETQYF. The DNA of the CDR3 is TGTGCCAGCAGCTTAGGAGCGGGGGCCCCCCAGGAGACCCAGTACTTC.

The chain has TRBV29-1 and TRBJ1-1; TRBD1 is a possible D gene (6 bases). There are 13 residues in the CDR3. Trimming removed 5 bases from V and 0 bases from J, with 10 bases in between. Looked up from germline, CDR1 is SQVTM and CDR2 is ANQGSEA. DNA of the CDR3: TGCAGCGTTACGGACAGATTGAACACTGAAGCTTTCTTT. It encodes CSVTDRLNTEAFF.

The gene calls are TRBV4-1 and TRBJ2-1; perhaps TRBD2 as D (6 bases). From germline, CDR1 is MGHRA and CDR2 YSYEKL. CDR3 size: 15 residues. Trimming removed 1 base from V and 6 bases from J, with 13 bases in between. CDR3 loop: CASSQVRGKGNEQFF. Written as DNA, the CDR3 is TGCGCCAGCAGCCAAGTCCGGGGGAAGGGCAATGAGCAGTTCTTC.

The genes are TRBV6-5 and TRBJ1-2; weak D call: TRBD1 (6 bases). V was pared by 4 bases and J by 8 bases, with 14 bases between. The CDR3 covers 13 residues. Per the germline V gene, CDR1 is MNHEY and CDR2 is SVGAGI. The CDR3: CASSSGAADGYTF. In DNA, the CDR3 is TGTGCCAGCAGTTCAGGGGCCGCAGACGGCTACACCTTC.

This chain uses TRBV7-9 with TRBJ2-5, with 7 bases aligning to TRBD2. Trimming took 7 bases from V and 1 from J; bases not matched to a gene: 9. The germline V gene has CDR1 SEHNR and CDR2 FQNEAQ (reference sequence). This CDR3 is 15 amino acids long. CDR3: CASKGTGGPQETQYF. CDR3 bases: TGTGCCAGCAAAGGGACGGGGGGTCCCCAAGAGACCCAGTACTTC.

CDR3 DNA sequence: TGTGCCAGCAGCTTCGAGGGAGCTCGGAATGAGCAGTTCTTC. Amino acid sequence: CASSFEGARNEQFF. The V gene is TRBV5-8, the J gene TRBJ2-1, with D possibly being TRBD2 (5 bases). The V end lost 2 bases, the J end lost 7 bases, and 13 bases lay between the germline ends. The CDR3 spans 14 residues. Germline CDR1 reads SGHTS; CDR2 reads YDEGEE. Filled out from reference TRBV5-8 and TRBJ2-1, the complete variable domain reads EAGVTQSPTHLIKTRGQQATLRCSPISGHTSVYWYQQALGLGLQFLLWYDEGEERNRGNFPPRFSGRQFPNYSSELNVNALELEDSALYLCASSFEGARNEQFFGPGTRLTVL.

The chain employs TRBV29-1 and TRBJ2-2; no clear D gene. The germline V gene encodes CDR1 SQVTM and CDR2 ANQGSEA. Trimming cost V 5 bases and J 8 bases, with 9 bases left between them. The CDR3 sequence is 11 residues long. As DNA, the CDR3 is TGCAGCGTTCTAATGCCTGGGGAGCTGTTTTTT. Protein: CSVLMPGELFF.

The chain carries TRBV7-9 and TRBJ2-2; 7 bases map to TRBD1. This CDR3 has 16 amino acids. The V and J ends lost 2 bases and 4 bases, in that order; junction bases with no gene match: 7. Looked up from germline, CDR1 is SEHNR and CDR2 is FQNEAQ (reference sequence). The CDR3 reads CASSLTGASTTGELFF. For the CDR3, the DNA is TGTGCCAGCAGCTTAACAGGGGCTTCCACCACCGGGGAGCTGTTTTTT.

The J gene is TRBJ2-1, the V gene TRBV4-3; the match to TRBD2 covers 8 bases. Germline V gives CDR1 LGHNA, CDR2 YSLEER. The CDR3 is 16 residues long. J gave up 4 bases and V 2 bases, and 7 bases lay outside the gene matches. As DNA, the CDR3 is TGCGCCAGCAGCCAAAGAGCCCAGCGGGGGTACAATGAGCAGTTCTTC. It translates to CASSQRAQRGYNEQFF.

This chain connects TRBV6-1 to TRBJ1-2, with D unresolved. Trimming took off 7 bases at V and 2 bases at J, with 11 bases between the two ends. The CDR3 covers 13 residues. Germline lookup yields CDR1 MNHNS and CDR2 SASEGT. DNA for the CDR3: TGTGCCAGCATCCCTGAGCTGAACTATGGCTACACCTTC. Translating it yields CASIPELNYGYTF.

The V and J genes are TRBV5-1 and TRBJ2-7, with D hard to call. Germline lookup yields CDR1 SGHRS and CDR2 YFSETQ. This CDR3 contains 14 residues. V was cut by 0 bases and J by 3 bases, with 10 bases left in between. The CDR3 DNA reads TGCGCCAGCAGCTTGGTTGAACACAGCTACGAGCAGTACTTC. Residues: CASSLVEHSYEQYF. Looking up the rest from reference TRBV5-1 and TRBJ2-7 gives the full variable domain: KAGVTQTPRYLIKTRGQQVTLSCSPISGHRSVSWYQQTPGQGLQFLFEYFSETQRNKGNFPGRFSGRQFSNSRSEMNVSTLELGDSALYLCASSLVEHSYEQYFGPGTRLTVT.

The CDR3 loop reads CASDSYNEQFF. CDR3 sequence (DNA): TGTGCCAGCGACAGCTACAATGAGCAGTTCTTC. V and J are TRBV7-9 and TRBJ2-1, with a possible D match to TRBD1 (5 bases). The CDR3 contains 11 residues. The ends were cut back, 8 bases at V and 3 bases at J, with 5 bases in the middle. CDR1 is SEHNR and CDR2 is FQNEAQ in the germline V gene (reference sequence).

This chain joins TRBV7-9 and TRBJ1-3, with 7 positions matching TRBD1. Germline loops: CDR1 SEHNR, CDR2 FQNEAQ (reference sequence). V shed 5 bases and J 2 bases; nucleotides not matched to a gene: 3. The CDR3 loop spans 14 amino acids. The chain's CDR3 is CASSPQGTGNTIYF. In DNA, the CDR3 is TGTGCCAGCAGCCCACAGGGGACTGGAAACACCATATATTTT.

This chain links TRBV19 with TRBJ1-2, with D unclear. Trimming pared 3 bases from V and 4 bases from J, leaving 9 bases between. CDR3 length: 13 residues. Germline V CDR1 and CDR2: LNHDA, SQIVND (reference sequence). The CDR3 DNA reads TGTGCCAGTAGTATGAGAGGAAGCTATGGCTACACCTTC. Amino acids: CASSMRGSYGYTF.

The rearrangement links TRBV25-1 to TRBJ2-5, with D perhaps TRBD1 (6 bases). The end of the DNA is better explained by TRBJ2-7, so the J call may be wrong. This CDR3 has 15 residues. The germline V gene has CDR1 MGHDK and CDR2 SYGVNS. CDR3 DNA sequence: TGTGCCAGCAGTGAATTCTTAGGCAGGGGCAACGAGCAGTACTTC. This encodes CASSEFLGRGNEQYF.

J is TRBJ2-1 and V is TRBV6-1, with D tentatively TRBD1 (5 bases). The CDR3 covers 15 residues. Germline lookup yields CDR1 MNHNS and CDR2 SASEGT. Trimming left V 4 bases short and J 0 bases short, with 10 bases between. DNA for the CDR3: TGTGCCAGCAGTGCAGGGCGAAGCTCCTACAATGAGCAGTTCTTC. This codes for CASSAGRSSYNEQFF.